This T cell receptor beta chain was recovered during a study of blood T cell repertoires in COVID-19. At the level of the study: Sources were T cells, B-cell-depleted T cells, or PBMCs; the material itself was cDNA or gDNA.

CDR1 is LNHNV, CDR2 YYDKDF, per germline (reference sequence). Trimming at V came to 5 bases and at J to 6 bases, leaving 3 bases not matched to a gene. CDR3 length equals 13 residues. TCRdb keeps only in-frame clones here, not all; method: immunoSEQ multiplex PCR. The table has 95,000 to 100,000 clones, 75% to 90% seen once. The J gene is TRBJ2-1, the V gene TRBV15, with 8 bases lining up with TRBD1. The sequence came from a man at least 80 years old with acute or convalescent COVID-19. The material sequenced was peripheral blood. The CDR3 is CATSRTGSNEQFF. The DNA of the CDR3 is TGTGCCACCAGCCGGACAGGGTCCAATGAGCAGTTCTTC.